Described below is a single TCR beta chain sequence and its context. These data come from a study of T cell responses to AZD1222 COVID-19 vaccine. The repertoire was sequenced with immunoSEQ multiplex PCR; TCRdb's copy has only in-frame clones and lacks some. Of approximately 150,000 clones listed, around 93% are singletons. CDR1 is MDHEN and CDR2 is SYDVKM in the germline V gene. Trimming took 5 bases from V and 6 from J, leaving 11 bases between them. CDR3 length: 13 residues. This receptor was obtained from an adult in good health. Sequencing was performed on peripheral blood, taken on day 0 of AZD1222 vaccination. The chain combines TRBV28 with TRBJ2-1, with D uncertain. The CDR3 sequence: CASSPGRSNEQFF. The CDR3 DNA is TGTGCCAGCAGTCCCGGACGGAGCAATGAGCAGTTCTTC.